The 20 T cell receptor beta chains given below trace back to one sample, sequenced in a study of T cells in Graves' hyperthyroidism and ophthalmopathy. Amplified TCR beta CDR3 regions derived from RNA transcripts. The HTBI primer set served for first-round RT-PCR of the TCR CDR3. From the multiplex PCR reads, TCRdb called clonotypes with MiXCR, one entry per CDR3 protein. Of hundreds of thousands of distinct CDR3 sequences in the sample, 15% to 17% were seen once. Sequenced input: blood. The receptors originated from a woman under 30 with Graves' hyperthyroidism.

This clonotype was observed at least ten times. The rearrangement joins TRBV9 to TRBJ1-1, with D possibly TRBD1 on 6 matching bases. Trimming cost V 3 bases and J 0 bases, with 15 bases left between them. CDR1 is SGDLS, CDR2 YYNGEE, per germline. This CDR3 is built from 16 residues. The CDR3 protein is CASSALRGAVNTEAFF. The DNA of the CDR3 is TGTGCCAGCAGCGCTCTCCGGGGGGCCGTGAACACTGAAGCTTTCTTT.

The chain employs TRBV4-1 and TRBJ1-2; no reliable D call. Trimming removed 4 bases from V and 3 bases from J, with 12 bases in between. The CDR3 loop spans 14 amino acids. Germline V gene sequence: CDR1 MGHRA, CDR2 YSYEKL. CDR3 protein: CASSRLRPDYGYTF. The CDR3, as DNA: TGCGCCAGCAGCCGCCTAAGACCGGACTATGGCTACACCTTC.

V gene TRBV5-1 combines with J gene TRBJ2-5, with 9 bases matching TRBD2. CDR1 SGHRS and CDR2 YFSETQ come from the germline V gene. J lost 5 bases, V lost 1 base, and 9 bases had no gene match. This CDR3 spans 16 amino acids. CDR3 in amino acids: CASSLIIAGAWETQYF. The CDR3 DNA is TGCGCCAGCAGCTTGATTATAGCGGGGGCGTGGGAGACCCAGTACTTC.

V gene TRBV20-1 combines with J gene TRBJ2-2, with a weak D call TRBD1 (5 bases). The CDR3 is 17 amino acids. Germline CDR1 is DFQATT and CDR2 is SNEGSKA (reference sequence). Trimming cost V 0 bases and J 0 bases, with 14 bases left between them. The CDR3 spells CSARDKSRGTNTGELFF. The CDR3 DNA reads TGCAGTGCTAGAGATAAGAGTAGGGGCACGAACACCGGGGAGCTGTTTTTT.

This chain connects TRBV5-8 to TRBJ1-3; 7 nucleotides agree with TRBD1. The CDR3 is 17 amino acids. Germline V gives CDR1 SGHTS, CDR2 YDEGEE. The trim removed 3 bases at V and 4 bases at J, leaving 13 bases unmatched. This chain's CDR3 is CASSWVWRQGAGNTIYF. The CDR3 DNA is TGTGCCAGCAGCTGGGTATGGCGACAGGGAGCCGGAAACACCATATATTTT.

Worth noting for this clonotype: With a much larger clone just one base away, this may be a read error. This sequence joins TRBV24-1 and TRBJ1-2; D gene uncertain. Germline assignment: CDR1 KGHDR and CDR2 SFDVKD. The length of the CDR3 is 14 residues. The DNA of the CDR3 is TGTGCCACCAGTGATTTCCGGGGAAACTATGGCTGCACCTTC. This translates into CATSDFRGNYGCTF.

At least ten counts were recorded for this clonotype. This chain joins TRBV27 and TRBJ1-1, with TRBD1 as a possible D gene (5 bases). V lost 5 bases to trimming and J lost 0 bases, with 16 bases between them. In germline, CDR1 is MNHEY, CDR2 SMNVEV (reference sequence). This CDR3 comprises 16 residues. The CDR3 coding sequence is TGTGCCAGCAGTCCTCCCGCGGGACGGATGAACACTGAAGCTTTCTTT. This gives the protein CASSPPAGRMNTEAFF.

In its sample, this clonotype was seen many times. The chain recombines TRBV2 with TRBJ1-2, with D hard to call. CDR3 size: 11 residues. Per germline, CDR1 SNHLY and CDR2 FYNNEI. V was clipped by 10 bases and J by 4 bases, with 10 bases between them. The CDR3 spells CAIPGFYGYTF. The CDR3 nucleotides are TGTGCCATCCCGGGATTCTATGGCTACACCTTC.

This clonotype was recorded at least ten times. V usage is TRBV20-1 and J usage is TRBJ2-7, with D maybe TRBD1 (6 bases). V gave up 5 bases and J gave up 0 bases, with 11 bases separating them. The CDR3 consists of 13 residues. Germline CDR1 and CDR2: DFQATT and SNEGSKA (reference sequence). Here the CDR3 DNA reads TGCAGTGCTTTCGACAGGCTCTCCTACGAGCAGTACTTC. Protein sequence: CSAFDRLSYEQYF.

This clonotype was seen only a few times. V is TRBV5-1 and J is TRBJ2-3; D assignment may be TRBD1 or TRBD2 (6 bases each). Germline CDR1 is SGHRS and CDR2 is YFSETQ. The CDR3 spans 14 residues. V was trimmed by 0 bases and J by 6 bases, leaving 11 bases between them. Here the CDR3 reads CASSLGGASDTQYF. The CDR3 nucleotides are TGCGCCAGCAGCTTGGGGGGGGCATCGGATACGCAGTATTTT.

This clonotype has ten or more counts. The chain combines TRBV6-1 with TRBJ1-2; 7 bases match TRBD1. The CDR3 covers 12 residues. Trimming removed 5 bases from V and 8 bases from J; junction bases left unmatched: 5. In germline, CDR1 is MNHNS, CDR2 SASEGT. CDR3: CASSRQGLGYTF. Written as DNA, the CDR3 is TGTGCCAGCAGTCGACAGGGCCTGGGCTACACCTTC.

This chain uses TRBV7-6 with TRBJ2-2, with D possibly matching TRBD1 (6 bases). Germline V gives CDR1 SGHVS, CDR2 FNYEAQ. Trimming stripped 5 bases from V and 6 bases from J, with 13 bases between. The CDR3 has 14 amino acids. DNA for the CDR3: TGTGCCAGCAGCACCCAGGGGATGGCCGGGGAGCTGTTTTTT. This gives the protein CASSTQGMAGELFF.

This clonotype was observed at least ten times. This sequence joins TRBV5-1 and TRBJ2-3; 7 bases fit TRBD2. Germline V gene sequence: CDR1 SGHRS, CDR2 YFSETQ. This CDR3 spans 17 amino acids. With 4 bases clipped from V and 1 base from J, the junction kept 12 bases outside the gene matches. The CDR3 region is CASSRGGRGARTDTQYF. DNA of the CDR3: TGCGCCAGCAGCCGAGGTGGGAGGGGAGCCCGCACAGATACGCAGTATTTT.

V usage is TRBV20-1 and J usage is TRBJ2-6; D is unresolved. Trimming cost V 5 bases and J 2 bases, with 7 bases left between them. CDR3 length: 13 residues. Germline values: CDR1 DFQATT, CDR2 SNEGSKA (reference sequence). CDR3 bases: TGCAGTGCTCAGGAAGCTGGGGCCAACGTCCTGACTTTC. Translated: CSAQEAGANVLTF.

In its sample, this clonotype was seen many times. The V call is TRBV20-1, the J call TRBJ2-7, with TRBD1 matching 9 bases. Per germline, CDR1 DFQATT and CDR2 SNEGSKA (reference sequence). The CDR3 sequence is 13 residues long. V lost 6 bases and J lost 4; bases outside the gene matches: 7. The chain's CDR3 is CSATDRGAYEQYF. The CDR3 DNA reads TGCAGTGCCACCGACAGGGGGGCGTACGAGCAGTACTTC.

In the case of this clonotype: At one end, the junction sequence differs from germline, possibly due to a read error. The chain carries TRBV9 and TRBJ2-3, with 7 bases matching TRBD2. The CDR3 length is 16 residues. Per the germline V gene, CDR1 is SGDLS and CDR2 is YYNGEE. CDR3 in DNA: TGTACCAGCAGCGGAAGCGGGATTCCCCGGGCAGATACGCAGTATTTT. Translating it yields CTSSGSGIPRADTQYF.

This clonotype was detected ten times or more. The chain uses TRBV5-1 and TRBJ1-4, with D unresolved. The CDR3 is 16 residues long. Trimming pared 0 bases from V and 5 bases from J, leaving 14 bases between. From germline, CDR1 is SGHRS and CDR2 YFSETQ. CDR3: CASSLAANSPNEKLFF. As DNA, the CDR3 is TGCGCCAGCAGCTTGGCGGCTAACAGTCCAAATGAAAAACTGTTTTTT.

This clonotype was seen repeatedly, ten times or more. The genes are TRBV12-3 or TRBV12-4 and TRBJ2-1, with D possibly TRBD1 on 5 matching bases. V was clipped by 6 bases and J by 0 bases, with 15 bases between them. The CDR3 has 16 residues. The CDR3 spells CASSPDRPSSYNEQFF. The CDR3 DNA is TGTGCCAGCAGCCCCGACAGACCCAGCTCCTACAATGAGCAGTTCTTC.

This clonotype was counted many times. This chain uses TRBV7-9 with TRBJ2-1; D is undetermined. Looked up from germline, CDR1 is SEHNR and CDR2 is FQNEAQ (reference sequence). CDR3 length equals 15 residues. The ends were cut back, 8 bases at V and 0 bases at J, with 14 bases in the middle. The CDR3 sequence is CASGYGRSSYNEQFF. CDR3 DNA: TGTGCCAGCGGATATGGGCGGAGCTCCTACAATGAGCAGTTCTTC.

This clonotype has at least ten counts. The chain uses TRBV20-1 and TRBJ2-3; 12 bases line up with TRBD2. This CDR3 region has 20 residues. The ends lost 0 bases at V and 2 bases at J; junction bases unmatched: 15. Germline V gives CDR1 DFQATT, CDR2 SNEGSKA (reference sequence). CDR3 sequence (DNA): TGCAGTGCTAGAGACGCCAAAGTCCCGACTAGCGGGAGTTTCACAGATACGCAGTATTTT. Its translation is CSARDAKVPTSGSFTDTQYF.